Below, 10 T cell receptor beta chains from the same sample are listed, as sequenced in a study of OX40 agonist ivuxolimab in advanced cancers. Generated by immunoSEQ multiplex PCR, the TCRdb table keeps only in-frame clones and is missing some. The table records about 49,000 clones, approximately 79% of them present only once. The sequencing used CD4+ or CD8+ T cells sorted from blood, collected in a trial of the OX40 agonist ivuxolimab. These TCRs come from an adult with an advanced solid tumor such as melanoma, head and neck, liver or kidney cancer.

CDR3 DNA sequence: TGCGCCAGCAGCCCAAGATCGACGGGTAATTCACCCCTCCACTTT. Amino acids: CASSPRSTGNSPLHF. The chain carries TRBV5-1 and TRBJ1-6, with D unresolved. The CDR3 is made up of 15 amino acids. The ends were cut back, 4 bases at V and 6 bases at J, with 14 bases in the middle. Germline CDR1 SGHRS, CDR2 YFSETQ.

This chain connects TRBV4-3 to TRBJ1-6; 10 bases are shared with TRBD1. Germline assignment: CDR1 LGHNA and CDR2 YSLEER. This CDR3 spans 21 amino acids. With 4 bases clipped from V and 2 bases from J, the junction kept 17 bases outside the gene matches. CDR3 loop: CASSRTIPGQGKITYNSPLHF. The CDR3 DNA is TGCGCCAGCAGCCGAACGATCCCGGGACAGGGGAAGATAACCTATAATTCACCCCTCCACTTT.

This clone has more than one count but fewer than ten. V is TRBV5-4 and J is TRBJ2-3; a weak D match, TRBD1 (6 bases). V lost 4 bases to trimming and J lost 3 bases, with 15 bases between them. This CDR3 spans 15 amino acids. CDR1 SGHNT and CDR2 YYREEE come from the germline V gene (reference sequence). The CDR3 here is CASSPRQDGTDTQYF. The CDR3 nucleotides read TGTGCCAGCAGCCCAAGACAGGACGGGACAGATACGCAGTATTTT.

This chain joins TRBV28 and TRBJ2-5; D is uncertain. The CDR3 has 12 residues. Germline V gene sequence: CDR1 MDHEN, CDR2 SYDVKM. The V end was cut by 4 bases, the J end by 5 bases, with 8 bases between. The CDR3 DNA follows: TGTGCCAGCAGTTCATTCCGGGAGACCCAGTACTTC. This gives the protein CASSSFRETQYF. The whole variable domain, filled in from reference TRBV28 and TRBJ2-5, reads DVKVTQSSRYLVKRTGEKVFLECVQDMDHENMFWYRQDPGLGLRLIYFSYDVKMKEKGDIPEGYSVSREKKERFSLILESASTNQTSMYLCASSSFRETQYFGPGTRLLVL.

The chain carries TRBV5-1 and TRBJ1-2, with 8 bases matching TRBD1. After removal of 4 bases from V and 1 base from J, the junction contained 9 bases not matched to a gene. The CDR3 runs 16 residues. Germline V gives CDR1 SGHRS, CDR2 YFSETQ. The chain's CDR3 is CASSLPLTGGNYGYTF. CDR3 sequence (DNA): TGCGCCAGCAGCCTCCCTCTCACAGGGGGTAACTATGGCTACACCTTC. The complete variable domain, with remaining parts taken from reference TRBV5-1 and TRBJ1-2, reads KAGVTQTPRYLIKTRGQQVTLSCSPISGHRSVSWYQQTPGQGLQFLFEYFSETQRNKGNFPGRFSGRQFSNSRSEMNVSTLELGDSALYLCASSLPLTGGNYGYTFGSGTRLTVV.

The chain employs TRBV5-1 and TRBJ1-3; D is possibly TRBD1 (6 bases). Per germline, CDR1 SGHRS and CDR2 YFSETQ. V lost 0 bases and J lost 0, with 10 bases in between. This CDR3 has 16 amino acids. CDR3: CASSLGQGPSGNTIYF. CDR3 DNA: TGCGCCAGCAGCTTGGGCCAGGGGCCCTCTGGAAACACCATATATTTT.

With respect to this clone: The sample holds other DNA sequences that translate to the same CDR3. The CDR3 is CASSLPQLYGYTF. CDR3 in DNA: TGTGCCAGCAGCTTACCACAGTTATATGGCTACACCTTC. V gene TRBV7-2 combines with J gene TRBJ1-2; D uncertain. There are 13 residues in the CDR3. The germline V gene encodes CDR1 SGHTA and CDR2 FQGNSA. V lost 2 bases, J lost 5 bases, and 9 bases lay in between.

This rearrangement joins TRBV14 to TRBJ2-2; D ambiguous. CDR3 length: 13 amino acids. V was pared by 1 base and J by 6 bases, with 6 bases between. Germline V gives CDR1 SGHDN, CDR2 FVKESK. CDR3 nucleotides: TGTGCCAGCAGCCAAGCACGATCCGGGGAGCTGTTTTTT. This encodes CASSQARSGELFF.

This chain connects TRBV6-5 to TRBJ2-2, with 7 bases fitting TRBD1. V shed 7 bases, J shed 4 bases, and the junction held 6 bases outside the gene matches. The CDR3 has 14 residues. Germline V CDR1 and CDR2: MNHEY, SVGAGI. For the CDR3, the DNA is TGTGCCAGCACGAGGGGGCCATCCACCGGGGAGCTGTTTTTT. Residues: CASTRGPSTGELFF.

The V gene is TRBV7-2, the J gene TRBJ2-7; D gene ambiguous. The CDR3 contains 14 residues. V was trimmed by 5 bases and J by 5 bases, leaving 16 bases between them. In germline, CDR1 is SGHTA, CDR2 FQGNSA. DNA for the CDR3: TGTGCCAGCAGCCCGGCCTCACGTGCCGACGAGCAGTACTTC. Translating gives CASSPASRADEQYF. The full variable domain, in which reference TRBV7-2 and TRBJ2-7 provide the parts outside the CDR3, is GAGVSQSPSNKVTEKGKDVELRCDPISGHTALYWYRQSLGQGLEFLIYFQGNSAPDKSGLPSDRFSAERTGGSVSTLTIQRTQQEDSAVYLCASSPASRADEQYFGPGTRLTVT.